These T cell receptor beta chains were read from a single sample in a study of cytomegalovirus exposure and HLA in healthy donors. Assay used: immunoSEQ multiplex PCR; TCRdb lists only in-frame clones, some missing. The data contain around 25,000 clones, 60% to 80% of them singletons. The sequenced sample was PBMCs. These TCRs come from a male donor in good health and CMV-seronegative. Each CDR3 is given with its conserved first and last residue. D genes are given only for firm matches. Clone size is shown for a subset of rows, as once, few, many or a class of expanded clone.

j_gene	abundance	d_gene	v_gene	CDR3aa	CDR3nt
TRBJ2-3	NA	TRBD1	TRBV11-2	CASSSPQGSIIRTDTQYF	TGTGCCAGCAGCTCTCCACAGGGGTCTATAATTCGCACAGATACGCAGTATTTT
TRBJ1-2	NA	TRBD1	TRBV5-4	CASSLHTGQEPPIYGYTF	TGTGCCAGCAGCTTGCACACGGGACAGGAGCCCCCTATTTATGGCTACACCTTC
TRBJ2-2	NA	NA	TRBV27	CASSLYRGTGGELFF	TGTGCCAGCAGTTTATACCGGGGGACCGGCGGGGAGCTGTTTTTT
TRBJ2-6	few	TRBD2	TRBV28	CASSGLAGGGANVLTF	TGTGCCAGCAGTGGACTAGCGGGAGGTGGGGCCAACGTCCTGACTTTC
TRBJ2-1	few	TRBD2	TRBV6-6	CASSHPGTSSYNEQFF	TGTGCCAGCTCCCATCCCGGGACTAGCTCCTACAATGAGCAGTTCTTC
TRBJ1-1	few	TRBD1	TRBV5-6	CASSWGRQGAIEAFF	TGTGCCAGCAGCTGGGGCAGACAGGGGGCGATTGAAGCTTTCTTT
TRBJ2-3	NA	NA	TRBV9	CASSVRGGGIEAQYF	TGTGCCAGCAGCGTACGGGGAGGCGGGATCGAGGCGCAGTATTTT
TRBJ2-2	NA	TRBD1	TRBV25-1	CASSTRDRECCGELFF	TGTGCCAGCAGTACCCGTGACAGGGAATGTTGCGGGGAGCTGTTTTTT
TRBJ2-7	NA	NA	TRBV27	CASSFSGRRNEQYF	TGTGCCAGCAGTTTTTCGGGAAGAAGGAACGAGCAGTACTTC
TRBJ1-1	NA	NA	TRBV28	CASSLCTLGAAGGMNTEAFF	TGTGCCAGCAGTTTATGCACCCTAGGGGCTGCGGGGGGAATGAACACTGAAGCTTTCTTT
TRBJ1-6	NA	NA	TRBV9	CASSGQSPGYNSPLHF	TGTGCCAGCAGTGGACAGTCCCCGGGATATAATTCACCCCTCCACTTT
TRBJ1-6	NA	NA	TRBV6-1	CASSEVQLNSPLHF	TGTGCCAGCAGTGAAGTACAGCTAAATTCACCCCTCCACTTT
TRBJ1-5	NA	NA	TRBV27	CASSPNIHQPQHF	TGTGCCAGCAGTCCGAACATCCACCAGCCCCAGCATTTT